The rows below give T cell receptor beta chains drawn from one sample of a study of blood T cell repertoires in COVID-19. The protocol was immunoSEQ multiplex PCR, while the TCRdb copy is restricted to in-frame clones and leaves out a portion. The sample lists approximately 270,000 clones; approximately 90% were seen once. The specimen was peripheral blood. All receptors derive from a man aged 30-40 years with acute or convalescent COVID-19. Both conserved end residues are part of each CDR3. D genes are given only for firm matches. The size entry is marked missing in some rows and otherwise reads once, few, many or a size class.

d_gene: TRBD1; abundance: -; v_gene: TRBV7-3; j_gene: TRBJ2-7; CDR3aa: CASSLTPGVPDREQYF; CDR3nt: TGTGCCAGCAGCTTAACTCCCGGTGTCCCGGACAGGGAGCAGTACTTC
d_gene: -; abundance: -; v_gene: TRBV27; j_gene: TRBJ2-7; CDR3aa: CASRDLRDTYEQYF; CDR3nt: TGTGCCAGCAGAGATCTCCGGGACACCTACGAGCAGTACTTC
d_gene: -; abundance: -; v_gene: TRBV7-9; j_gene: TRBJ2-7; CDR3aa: CASSLSGSPDEQYF; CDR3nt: TGTGCCAGCAGCTTAAGCGGCAGCCCGGACGAGCAGTACTTC
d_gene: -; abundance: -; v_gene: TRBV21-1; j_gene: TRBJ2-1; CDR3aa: CASSGEGGLAGGNEQFF; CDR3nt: TGTGCCAGCAGCGGCGAAGGCGGGCTAGCGGGAGGGAATGAGCAGTTCTTC
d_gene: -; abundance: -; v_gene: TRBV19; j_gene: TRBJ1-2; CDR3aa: CASSSKTGAFNYGYTF; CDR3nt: TGTGCCAGTAGTTCCAAGACAGGAGCCTTTAACTATGGCTACACCTTC
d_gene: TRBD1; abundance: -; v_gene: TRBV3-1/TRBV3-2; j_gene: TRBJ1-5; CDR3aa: CASSDRDRGNQPQHF; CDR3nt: TGTGCCAGCAGCGACCGGGACAGGGGAAATCAGCCCCAGCATTTT
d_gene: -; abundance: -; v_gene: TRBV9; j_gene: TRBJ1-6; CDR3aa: CASSERGAGPSSYNSPLHF; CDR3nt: TGTGCCAGCAGCGAGCGGGGGGCAGGGCCGAGCTCCTATAATTCACCCCTCCACTTT
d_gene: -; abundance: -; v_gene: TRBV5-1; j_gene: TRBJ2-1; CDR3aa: CASSSTTRASNEQFF; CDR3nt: TGCGCCAGCAGCTCGACAACCCGAGCATCCAATGAGCAGTTCTTC
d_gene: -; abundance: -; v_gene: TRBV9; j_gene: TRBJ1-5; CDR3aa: CASSVDGGGWSNQPQHF; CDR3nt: TGTGCCAGCAGCGTAGATGGCGGGGGTTGGAGCAATCAGCCCCAGCATTTT
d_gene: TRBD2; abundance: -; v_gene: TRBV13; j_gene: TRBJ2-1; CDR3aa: CASSSILPGLGLASYNEQFF; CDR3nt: TGTGCCAGCAGCTCTATACTGCCCGGCTTAGGACTAGCATCCTACAATGAGCAGTTCTTC
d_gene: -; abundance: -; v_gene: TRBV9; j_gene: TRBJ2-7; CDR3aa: CASSVGPGYQDEQYF; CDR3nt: TGTGCCAGCAGCGTGGGGCCAGGGTATCAGGACGAGCAGTACTTC
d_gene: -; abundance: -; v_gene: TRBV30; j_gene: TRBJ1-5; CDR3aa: CAWSGGGNQPQHF; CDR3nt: TGTGCCTGGAGTGGAGGAGGCAATCAGCCCCAGCATTTT
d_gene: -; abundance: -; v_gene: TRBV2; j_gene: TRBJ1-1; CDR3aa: CASSGHRNTEAFF; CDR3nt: TGTGCCAGCTCGGGACATCGGAACACTGAAGCTTTCTTT
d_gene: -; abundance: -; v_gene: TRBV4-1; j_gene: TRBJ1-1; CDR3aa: CASSQGRNTEAFF; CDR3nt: TGCGCCAGCAGCCAAGGCAGAAACACTGAAGCTTTCTTT
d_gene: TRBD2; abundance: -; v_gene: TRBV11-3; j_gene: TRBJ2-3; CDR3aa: CASSRKRGGSTDTQYF; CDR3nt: TGTGCCAGCAGCCGCAAGCGGGGGGGTAGCACAGATACGCAGTATTTT
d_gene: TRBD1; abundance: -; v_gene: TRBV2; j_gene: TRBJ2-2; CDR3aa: CASRRQGNTGELFF; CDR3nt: TGTGCCAGCCGACGACAGGGTAACACCGGGGAGCTGTTTTTT
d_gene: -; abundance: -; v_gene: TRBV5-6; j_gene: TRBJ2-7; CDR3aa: CASSPAAGSLPNEQYF; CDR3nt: TGTGCCAGCAGCCCGGCGGCGGGTAGTCTCCCGAACGAGCAGTACTTC
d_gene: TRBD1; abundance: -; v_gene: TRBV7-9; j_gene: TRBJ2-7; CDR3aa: CASSSKTGGGEQYF; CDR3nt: TGTGCCAGCAGCTCAAAGACAGGGGGCGGCGAGCAGTACTTC
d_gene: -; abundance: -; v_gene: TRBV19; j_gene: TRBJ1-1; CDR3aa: CASSIRATAFF; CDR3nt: TGTGCCAGTAGTATCAGGGCTACAGCTTTCTTT
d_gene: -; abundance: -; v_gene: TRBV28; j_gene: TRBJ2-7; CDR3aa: CASSITSNLLVGEQYF; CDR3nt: TGTGCCAGCAGCATTACCTCCAATCTCCTAGTTGGGGAGCAGTACTTC
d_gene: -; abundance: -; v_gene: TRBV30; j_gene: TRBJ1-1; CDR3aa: CAWSVLISAEAFF; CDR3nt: TGTGCCTGGAGTGTACTGATTAGTGCTGAAGCTTTCTTT
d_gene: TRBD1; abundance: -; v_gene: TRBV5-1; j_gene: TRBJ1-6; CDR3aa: CASSRMQGGDSPLHF; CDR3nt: TGCGCCAGCAGCCGGATGCAGGGGGGAGACTCACCCCTCCACTTT
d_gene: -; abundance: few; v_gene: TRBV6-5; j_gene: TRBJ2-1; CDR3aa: CASNPGVPAYNEQFF; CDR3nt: TGTGCCAGCAATCCGGGGGTCCCCGCCTACAATGAGCAGTTCTTC
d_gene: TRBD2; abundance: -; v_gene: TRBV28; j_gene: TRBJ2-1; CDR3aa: CASRAPHGGGYLEQFF; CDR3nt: TGTGCCAGCAGAGCCCCCCATGGGGGGGGGTATCTTGAGCAGTTCTTC
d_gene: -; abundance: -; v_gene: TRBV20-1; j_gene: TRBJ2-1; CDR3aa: CSAIRQIEQFF; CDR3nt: TGCAGTGCTATAAGACAGATTGAGCAGTTCTTC
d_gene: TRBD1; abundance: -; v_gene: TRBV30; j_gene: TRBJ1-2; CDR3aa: CAWKGTGVVGYTF; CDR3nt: TGTGCCTGGAAGGGGACAGGGGTGGTAGGCTACACCTTC
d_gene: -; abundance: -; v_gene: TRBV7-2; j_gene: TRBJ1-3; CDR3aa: CASSPRRRRAGNTIYF; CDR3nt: TGTGCCAGCAGCCCGAGACGTCGCAGGGCTGGAAACACCATATATTTT
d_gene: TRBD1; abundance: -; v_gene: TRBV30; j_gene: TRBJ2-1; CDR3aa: CAGRQGPSSYNEQFF; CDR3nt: TGTGCCGGAAGACAGGGACCAAGCTCCTACAATGAGCAGTTCTTC
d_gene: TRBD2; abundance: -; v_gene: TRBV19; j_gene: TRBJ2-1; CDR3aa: CASSIVGLAGRWRSEQFF; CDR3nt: TGTGCCAGTAGTATAGTGGGGCTAGCGGGACGGTGGCGGAGTGAGCAGTTCTTC
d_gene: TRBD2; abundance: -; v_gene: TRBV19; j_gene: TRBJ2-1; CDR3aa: CASSIGRGGYNEQFF; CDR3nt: TGTGCCAGTAGCATCGGTCGGGGGGGATACAATGAGCAGTTCTTC
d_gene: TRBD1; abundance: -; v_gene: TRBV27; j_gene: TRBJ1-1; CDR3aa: CASSLFGQGALTEAFF; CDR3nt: TGTGCCAGCAGTTTGTTCGGACAGGGGGCCCTCACTGAAGCTTTCTTT
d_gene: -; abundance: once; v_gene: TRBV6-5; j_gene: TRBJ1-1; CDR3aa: CASRLNRIQPFRAFF; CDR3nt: TGTGCCAGTCGGCTTAACAGGATACAACCATTTAGAGCTTTCTTT
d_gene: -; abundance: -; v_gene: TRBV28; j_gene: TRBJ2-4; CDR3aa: CASSLRDLGQIAKNIQYF; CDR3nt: TGTGCCAGCAGTTTACGTGACCTGGGCCAGATAGCCAAAAACATTCAGTACTTC
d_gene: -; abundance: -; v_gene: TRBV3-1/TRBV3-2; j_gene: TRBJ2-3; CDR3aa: CASSQDWQGGGTDTQYF; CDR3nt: TGTGCCAGCAGCCAAGATTGGCAGGGGGGAGGCACAGATACGCAGTATTTT
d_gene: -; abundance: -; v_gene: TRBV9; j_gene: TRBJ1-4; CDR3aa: CASSVGRSPNEKLFF; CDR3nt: TGTGCCAGCAGCGTAGGCAGGTCGCCTAATGAAAAACTGTTTTTT
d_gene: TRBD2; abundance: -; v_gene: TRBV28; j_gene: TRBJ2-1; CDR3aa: CASSPISGADNEQFF; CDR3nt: TGTGCCAGCAGTCCCATTAGCGGGGCCGACAATGAGCAGTTCTTC
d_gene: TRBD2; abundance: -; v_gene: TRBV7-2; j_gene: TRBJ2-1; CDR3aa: CASSLSLAGGKSEQFF; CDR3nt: TGTGCCAGCAGCTTAAGCCTAGCGGGAGGTAAGAGTGAGCAGTTCTTC
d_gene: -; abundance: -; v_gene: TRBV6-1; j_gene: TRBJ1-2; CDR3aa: CASSDGGGGNYGYTF; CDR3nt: TGTGCCAGCAGTGACGGCGGGGGGGGTAACTATGGCTACACCTTC
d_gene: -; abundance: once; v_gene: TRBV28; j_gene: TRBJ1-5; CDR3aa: CASTLLHQPQHF; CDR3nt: TGTGCCAGCACCCTACTTCACCAGCCCCAGCATTTT
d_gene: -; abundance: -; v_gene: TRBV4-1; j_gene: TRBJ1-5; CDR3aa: CASSQGGREPQHF; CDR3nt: TGCGCCAGCAGCCAAGGGGGGAGGGAGCCCCAGCATTTT
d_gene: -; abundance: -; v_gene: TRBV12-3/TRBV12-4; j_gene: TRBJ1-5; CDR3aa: CASSVSQPQHF; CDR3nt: TGTGCCAGCAGTGTTAGTCAGCCCCAGCATTTT
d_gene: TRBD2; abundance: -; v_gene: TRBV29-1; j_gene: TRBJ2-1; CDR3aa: CSVEGRLAGGVNEQFF; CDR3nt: TGCAGCGTTGAAGGGCGACTAGCGGGAGGGGTAAATGAGCAGTTCTTC
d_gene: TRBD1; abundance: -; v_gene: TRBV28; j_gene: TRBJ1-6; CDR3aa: CASSGTGQGFSPLHF; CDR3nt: TGTGCCAGCAGTGGGACGGGACAGGGGTTTTCACCCCTCCACTTT
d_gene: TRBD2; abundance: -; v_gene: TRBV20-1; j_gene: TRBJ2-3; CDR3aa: CSAREGLAGGTTDTQYF; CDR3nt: TGCAGTGCTCGTGAAGGACTAGCGGGGGGCACTACAGATACGCAGTATTTT
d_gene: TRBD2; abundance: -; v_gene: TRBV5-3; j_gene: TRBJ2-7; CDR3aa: CARSLAPDLLPAGAYEQYF; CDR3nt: TGTGCCAGAAGCTTGGCCCCTGACCTCTTGCCCGCGGGAGCCTACGAGCAGTACTTC
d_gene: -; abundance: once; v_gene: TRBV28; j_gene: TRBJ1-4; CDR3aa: CASRIPRGANEKLFF; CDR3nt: TGTGCCAGCAGGATTCCTAGAGGAGCTAATGAAAAACTGTTTTTT